Here is one TCR beta chain with its context. Germline and genes here are mouse. The read ends 4 residues early relative to the CDR3; the germline J gene fills the gap. Other DNA sequences in the sample encode the same CDR3. Cells that came from pooled cutaneous lymph nodes were sorted using CD4, CD8alpha, NKG2D, NKG2ACE and other markers. V lost 0 bases and J lost 0; bases outside the gene matches: 2. The CDR3 consists of 15 residues. The germline gives CDR1 NSQYPW, CDR2 LRSPGD (reference sequence). This record comes from a study of CD8+ T cells in alopecia areata. Study as a whole: Spontaneous alopecia affected the 6-12-month-old C3H/HeJ graft donors, whose skin was transplanted to approximately 6-10-week-old female C3H/HeJ mice.

Following extraction, RNA underwent reverse transcription to cDNA, which served as the sequencing template. Assay: immunoSEQ multiplex PCR; the TCRdb copy retains only in-frame clones and omits some. The specimen has roughly 260,000 clones, none found just once. The chain recombines TRBV1 with TRBJ2-7, with 7 bases fitting TRBD2. This TCR was recovered from a C3H/HeJ mouse with alopecia areata. The mouse strain carries the MHC haplotype H2-k. Source material: CD4+ T cells sorted from a lymph node. CDR3 DNA, as far as it was read: TGCACCTGCAGTGCAGAGGGGGGGGTCTCCTAT. Translated: CTCSAEGGVSY. The CDR3, in full, reads CTCSAEGGVSYEQYF.